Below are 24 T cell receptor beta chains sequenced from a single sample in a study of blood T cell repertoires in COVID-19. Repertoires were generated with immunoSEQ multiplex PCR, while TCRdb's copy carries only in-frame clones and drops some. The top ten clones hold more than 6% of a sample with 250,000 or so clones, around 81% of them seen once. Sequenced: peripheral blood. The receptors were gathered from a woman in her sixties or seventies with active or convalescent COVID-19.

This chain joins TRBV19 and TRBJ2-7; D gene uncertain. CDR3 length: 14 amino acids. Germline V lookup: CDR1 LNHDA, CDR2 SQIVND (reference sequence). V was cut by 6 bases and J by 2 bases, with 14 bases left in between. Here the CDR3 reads CASSPLGRAYEQYF. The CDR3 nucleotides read TGTGCCAGTAGCCCCCTCGGTCGGGCCTACGAGCAGTACTTC.

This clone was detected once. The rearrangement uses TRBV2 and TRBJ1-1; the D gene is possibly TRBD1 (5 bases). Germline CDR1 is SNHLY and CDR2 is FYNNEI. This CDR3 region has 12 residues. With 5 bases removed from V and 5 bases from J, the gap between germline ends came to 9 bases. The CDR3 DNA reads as TGTGCCAGCAGTACGGGGGGGACTGAAGCTTTCTTT. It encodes CASSTGGTEAFF.

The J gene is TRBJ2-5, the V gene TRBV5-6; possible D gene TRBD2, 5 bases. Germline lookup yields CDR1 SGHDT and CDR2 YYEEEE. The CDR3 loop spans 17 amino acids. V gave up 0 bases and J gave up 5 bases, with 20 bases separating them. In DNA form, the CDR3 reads TGTGCCAGCAGCTTGGGGCTAGCCCACATTGGAGGCGAGACCCAGTACTTC. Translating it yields CASSLGLAHIGGETQYF.

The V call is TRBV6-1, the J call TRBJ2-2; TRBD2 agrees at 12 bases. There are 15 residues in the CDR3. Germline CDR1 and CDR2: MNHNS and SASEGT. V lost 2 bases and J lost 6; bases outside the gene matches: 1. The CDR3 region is CASSELAGGAGELFF. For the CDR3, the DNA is TGTGCCAGCAGTGAACTAGCGGGGGGGGCCGGGGAGCTGTTTTTT.

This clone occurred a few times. This chain's CDR3 is CASRAAGSGNTIYF. The CDR3 DNA follows: TGTGCCAGCAGGGCAGCAGGGTCTGGAAACACCATATATTTT. This rearrangement joins TRBV25-1 to TRBJ1-3, with a weak D call TRBD1 (5 bases). There are 14 residues in the CDR3. Trimming shortened V by 6 bases and J by 1 base, and 10 bases separated the two germline ends. The germline gives CDR1 MGHDK, CDR2 SYGVNS. Full variable domain (outside the CDR3, taken from reference TRBV25-1 and TRBJ1-3): EADIYQTPRYLVIGTGKKITLECSQTMGHDKMYWYQQDPGMELHLIHYSYGVNSTEKGDLSSESTVSRIRTEHFPLTLESARPSHTSQYLCASRAAGSGNTIYFGEGSWLTVV.

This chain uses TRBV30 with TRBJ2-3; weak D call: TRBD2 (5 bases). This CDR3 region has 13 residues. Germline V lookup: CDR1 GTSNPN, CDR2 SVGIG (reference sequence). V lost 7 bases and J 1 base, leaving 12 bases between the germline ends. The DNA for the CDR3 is TGTGCCTCAACAGCGGAAGGCACAGATACGCAGTATTTT. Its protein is CASTAEGTDTQYF.

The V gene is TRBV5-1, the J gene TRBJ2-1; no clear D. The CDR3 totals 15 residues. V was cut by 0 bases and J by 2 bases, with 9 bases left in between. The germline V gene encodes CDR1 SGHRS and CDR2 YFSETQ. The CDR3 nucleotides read TGCGCCAGCAGCTTGGCCGGGTCAACCTACAATGAGCAGTTCTTC. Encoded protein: CASSLAGSTYNEQFF.

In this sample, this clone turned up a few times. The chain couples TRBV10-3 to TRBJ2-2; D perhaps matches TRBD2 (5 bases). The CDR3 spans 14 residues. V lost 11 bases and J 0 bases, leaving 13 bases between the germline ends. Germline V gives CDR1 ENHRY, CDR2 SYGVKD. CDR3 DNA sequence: TGTGCCTCCCGGCCGGGGACGAACACCGGGGAGCTGTTTTTT. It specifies CASRPGTNTGELFF.

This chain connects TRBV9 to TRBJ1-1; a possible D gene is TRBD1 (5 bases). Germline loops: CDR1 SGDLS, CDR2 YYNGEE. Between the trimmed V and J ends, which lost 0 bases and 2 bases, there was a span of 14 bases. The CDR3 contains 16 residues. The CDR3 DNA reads TGTGCCAGCAGCGTAGGTACCTACAGGCCCAACACTGAAGCTTTCTTT. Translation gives CASSVGTYRPNTEAFF.

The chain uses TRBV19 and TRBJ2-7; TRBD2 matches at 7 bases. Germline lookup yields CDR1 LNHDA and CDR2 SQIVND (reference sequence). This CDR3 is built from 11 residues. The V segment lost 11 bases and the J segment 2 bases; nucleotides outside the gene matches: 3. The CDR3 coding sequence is TGTGCCTCACGGGGGGCCTACGAGCAGTACTTC. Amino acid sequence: CASRGAYEQYF.

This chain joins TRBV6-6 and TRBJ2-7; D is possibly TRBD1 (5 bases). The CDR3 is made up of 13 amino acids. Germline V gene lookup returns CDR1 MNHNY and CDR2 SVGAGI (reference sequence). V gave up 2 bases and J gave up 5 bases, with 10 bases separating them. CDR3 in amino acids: CASSYRTRDEQYV. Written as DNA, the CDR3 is TGTGCCAGCAGTTACCGGACAAGGGACGAGCAGTACGTC.

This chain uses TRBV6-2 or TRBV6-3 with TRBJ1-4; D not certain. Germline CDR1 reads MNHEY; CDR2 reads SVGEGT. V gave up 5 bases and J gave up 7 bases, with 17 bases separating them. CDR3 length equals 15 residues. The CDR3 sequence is CASSTIGERGEKLFF. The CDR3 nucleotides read TGTGCCAGCAGTACCATTGGAGAACGGGGTGAAAAACTGTTTTTT.

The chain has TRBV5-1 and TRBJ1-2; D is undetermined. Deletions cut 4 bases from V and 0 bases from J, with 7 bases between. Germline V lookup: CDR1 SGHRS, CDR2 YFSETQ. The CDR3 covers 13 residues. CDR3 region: CASSIDTNYGYTF. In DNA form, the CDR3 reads TGCGCCAGCAGCATAGACACTAACTATGGCTACACCTTC.

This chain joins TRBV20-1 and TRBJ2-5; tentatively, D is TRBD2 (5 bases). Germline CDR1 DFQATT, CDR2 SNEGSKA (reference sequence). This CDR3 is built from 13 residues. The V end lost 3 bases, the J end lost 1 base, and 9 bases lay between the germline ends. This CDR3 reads CSASVGAQETQYF. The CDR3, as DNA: TGCAGTGCTAGTGTGGGAGCCCAAGAGACCCAGTACTTC.

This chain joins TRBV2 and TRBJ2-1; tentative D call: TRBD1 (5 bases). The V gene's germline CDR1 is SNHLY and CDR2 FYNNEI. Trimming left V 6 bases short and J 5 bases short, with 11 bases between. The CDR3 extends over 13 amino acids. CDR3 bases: TGTGCCAGCAGCCAGGACACAAACAATGAGCAGTTCTTC. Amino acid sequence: CASSQDTNNEQFF.

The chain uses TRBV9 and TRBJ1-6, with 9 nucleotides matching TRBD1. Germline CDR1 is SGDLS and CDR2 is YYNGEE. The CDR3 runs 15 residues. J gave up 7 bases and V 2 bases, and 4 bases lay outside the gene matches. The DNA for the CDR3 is TGTGCCAGCAGCGTGGGACAGGGTGGAAATTCACCCCTCCACTTT. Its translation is CASSVGQGGNSPLHF.

The CDR3 DNA reads as TGTGCCAGTATAGGGCCGGGAGAAAAACTGTTTTTT. Its translation: CASIGPGEKLFF. V and J are TRBV19 and TRBJ1-4, with D hard to call. Germline V gene sequence: CDR1 LNHDA, CDR2 SQIVND (reference sequence). The CDR3 is 12 residues long. Trimming took 7 bases from V and 8 from J, leaving 11 bases between them.

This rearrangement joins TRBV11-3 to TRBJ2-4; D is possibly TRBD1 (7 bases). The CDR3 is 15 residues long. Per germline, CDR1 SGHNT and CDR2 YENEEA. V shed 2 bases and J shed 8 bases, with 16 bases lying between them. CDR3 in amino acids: CASSLRGGGQDIQYF. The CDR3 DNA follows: TGTGCCAGCAGCTTAAGGGGAGGTGGACAGGACATTCAGTACTTC.

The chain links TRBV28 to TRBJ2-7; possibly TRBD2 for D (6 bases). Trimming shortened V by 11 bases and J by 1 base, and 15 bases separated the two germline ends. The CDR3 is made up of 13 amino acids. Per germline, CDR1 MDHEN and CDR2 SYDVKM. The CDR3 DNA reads TGTGCCTCAAATGGGGGAGGTTCCTACGAGCAGTACGTC. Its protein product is CASNGGGSYEQYV.

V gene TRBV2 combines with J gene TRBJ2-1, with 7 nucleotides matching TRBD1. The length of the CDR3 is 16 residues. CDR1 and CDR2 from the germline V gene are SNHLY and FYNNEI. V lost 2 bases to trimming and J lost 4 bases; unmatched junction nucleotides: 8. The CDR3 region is CASSERATGTYNEQFF. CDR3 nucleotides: TGTGCCAGCAGTGAAAGAGCGACAGGGACGTACAATGAGCAGTTCTTC.

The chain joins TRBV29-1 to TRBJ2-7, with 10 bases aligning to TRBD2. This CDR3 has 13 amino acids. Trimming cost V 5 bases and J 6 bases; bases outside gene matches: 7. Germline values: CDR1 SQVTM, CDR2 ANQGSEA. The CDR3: CSVFVAGGGEQYF. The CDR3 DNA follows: TGCAGCGTTTTCGTAGCGGGAGGCGGCGAGCAGTACTTC.

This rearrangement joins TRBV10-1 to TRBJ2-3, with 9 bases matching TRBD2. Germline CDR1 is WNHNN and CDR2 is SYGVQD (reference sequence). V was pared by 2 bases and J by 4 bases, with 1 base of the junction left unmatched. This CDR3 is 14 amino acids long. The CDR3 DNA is TGCGCCAGCAGTGAGAGCGGGAGGCCAGATACGCAGTATTTT. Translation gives CASSESGRPDTQYF.

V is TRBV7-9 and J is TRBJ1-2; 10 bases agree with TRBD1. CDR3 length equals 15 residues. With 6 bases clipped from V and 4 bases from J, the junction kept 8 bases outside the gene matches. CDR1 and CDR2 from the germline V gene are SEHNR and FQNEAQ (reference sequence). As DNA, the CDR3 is TGTGCCAGCAGACCCGGACAGGGGGGGGTCTATGGCTACACCTTC. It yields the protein CASRPGQGGVYGYTF.

CDR3 amino acids: CASSVDKYNEQFF. The CDR3, as DNA: TGTGCCAGCAGCGTTGACAAGTACAATGAGCAGTTCTTC. This chain joins TRBV6-5 and TRBJ2-1; D not certain. The CDR3 has 13 amino acids. The V gene's germline CDR1 is MNHEY and CDR2 SVGAGI. V lost 6 bases to trimming and J lost 4 bases, with 10 bases between them.